The clone carrying this T cell receptor (beta chain) came up once. Antigen: not known. One junction end disagrees with the germline gene, perhaps due to a read error. Documented treatment: roughly ten-day PBMC culture with coronavirus spike peptide pools or control peptides (ViraFEST assay). Each well received millions of PBMCs, cultured with 10 IU/ml IL-2 and roughly 9 ug/ml peptide pools. Cultured CD4+ T cell DNA underwent sequencing with the Oncomine TCR Beta short-read assay. TCRdb re-called the PCR reads with MiXCR, one entry per CDR3 protein. This table holds roughly 7,000 distinct CDR3 sequences, about 66% found once. The CDR3 contains 15 residues. Germline CDR1 is SGHTA and CDR2 is FQGNSA. The data stem from a study of vaccination and CD4 T cells after COVID-19. Study-level background: Researchers treated control cultures with a CEFX pool, an HIV-1 Nef pool, or no peptide. Study-wide results and caveats: Only relatively few convalescent patients were studied, and early post-infection timepoints were not analyzed.

The clonotype was recovered from a human donor who had recovered from COVID-19. Material: CD4+ T cells from blood, cultured in vitro. This chain joins TRBV7-2 and TRBJ2-3; 11 bases match TRBD2. The CDR3 DNA sequence: TGTGCCAGCAGATTAGCGGGAGGGTTCACAGATACGCAGTATTTT. It yields the protein CASRLAGGFTDTQYF.